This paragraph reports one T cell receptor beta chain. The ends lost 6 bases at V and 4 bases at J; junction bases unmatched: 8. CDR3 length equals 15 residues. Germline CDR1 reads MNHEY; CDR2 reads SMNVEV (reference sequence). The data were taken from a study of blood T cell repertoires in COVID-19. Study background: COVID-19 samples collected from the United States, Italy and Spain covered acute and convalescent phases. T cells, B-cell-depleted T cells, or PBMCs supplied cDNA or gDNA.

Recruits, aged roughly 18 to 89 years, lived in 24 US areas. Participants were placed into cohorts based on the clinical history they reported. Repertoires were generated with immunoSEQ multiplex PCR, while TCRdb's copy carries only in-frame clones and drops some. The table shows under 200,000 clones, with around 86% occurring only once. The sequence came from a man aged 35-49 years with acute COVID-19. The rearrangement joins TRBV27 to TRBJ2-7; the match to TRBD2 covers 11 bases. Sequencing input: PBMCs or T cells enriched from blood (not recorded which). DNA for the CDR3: TGTGCCAGCAGCCACCCCACTAGCGGGAGTTACGAGCAGTACTTC. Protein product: CASSHPTSGSYEQYF.